A selection of T cell receptor beta chains follows, all from one sample in a study of shared clonotypes between healthy human individuals. Sequencing used immunoSEQ multiplex PCR; TCRdb keeps in-frame clones, though not all of them. Seen here are a few million clones, more than 80% observed once, and the top ten hold 0.39%. The sample was naive CD4+ T cells from PBMCs. These receptors were collected from a young man in good health. Some clones in this sample may be carry-over from other donors' samples. Both conserved end residues are part of each CDR3. The D gene is left open where the match is weak. Size is omitted from some rows. Given values are once, few, many or a class for expanded clones.

D,J,V,size,CDR3,DNA
TRBD1,TRBJ2-1,TRBV6-5,NA,CAAKMTGDLNEQFF,TGTGCCGCCAAAATGACAGGGGATCTCAATGAGCAGTTCTTC
NA,TRBJ1-5,TRBV12-5,NA,CASVLRARNQPQHF,TGTGCTAGTGTCCTCAGGGCCCGGAATCAGCCCCAGCATTTT
NA,TRBJ1-2,TRBV28,NA,CASSSPGEQFDYGYTF,TGTGCCAGCAGTTCTCCCGGCGAACAATTCGACTATGGCTACACCTTC
TRBD2,TRBJ2-1,TRBV5-8,NA,CASSLGRVSSGGVEQFF,TGTGCCAGCAGCTTGGGGAGGGTGTCTAGCGGTGGGGTGGAACAGTTCTTC
NA,TRBJ1-4,TRBV19,NA,CASSIDRVAEKLFF,TGTGCCAGTAGTATCGACAGAGTAGCGGAAAAACTGTTTTTT
NA,TRBJ1-5,TRBV7-7,few,CASSLGPDQPQHF,TGTGCCAGCAGCTTAGGCCCGGATCAGCCCCAGCATTTT
TRBD1,TRBJ1-5,TRBV28,NA,CASSLVGRGKPQHF,TGTGCCAGCAGTTTGGTTGGCAGGGGGAAGCCCCAGCATTTT
TRBD1,TRBJ1-5,TRBV27,NA,CASSSQGAYSNQPQHF,TGTGCCAGCAGTTCCCAGGGGGCTTATAGCAATCAGCCCCAGCATTTT
NA,TRBJ2-3,TRBV21-1,NA,CASSPIFPSGSLDTQYF,TGTGCCAGCAGCCCGATTTTCCCTAGCGGGAGTTTGGATACGCAGTATTTT
NA,TRBJ2-1,TRBV29-1,NA,CSVGRRSSYNEQFF,TGCAGCGTGGGACGCAGAAGCTCCTACAATGAGCAGTTCTTC
NA,TRBJ1-3,TRBV2,NA,CASSEQGGGNTIYF,TGTGCCAGCAGCGAACAGGGAGGTGGAAACACCATATATTTT
NA,TRBJ2-7,TRBV11-2,NA,CASSLGPQETYEQYF,TGTGCCAGCAGCCTAGGTCCACAGGAGACCTACGAGCAGTACTTC
NA,TRBJ2-2,TRBV11-3,NA,CASSSRGGTGELFF,TGTGCCAGCAGCTCCCGTGGAGGCACCGGGGAGCTGTTTTTT
TRBD1,TRBJ2-7,TRBV9,once,CASSATGGSYEQYF,TGTGCCAGCAGCGCGACAGGGGGATCCTACGAGCAGTACTTC
TRBD1,TRBJ2-2,TRBV9,NA,CASGGQVNTGELFF,TGTGCCAGTGGGGGACAGGTGAACACCGGGGAGCTGTTTTTT
NA,TRBJ2-1,TRBV5-4,NA,CASSFGREGFTQFF,TGTGCCAGCAGCTTCGGCAGGGAAGGATTCACGCAGTTCTTC
NA,TRBJ1-1,TRBV5-1,NA,CASSGGTLGTEAFF,TGCGCCAGCAGCGGCGGGACGCTTGGCACTGAAGCTTTCTTT
NA,TRBJ2-7,TRBV19,NA,CAWTYEQYF,TGTGCCTGGACCTACGAGCAGTACTTC
NA,TRBJ1-2,TRBV2,NA,CAGTPTRQRESDGYTF,TGTGCCGGAACCCCCACACGACAGAGGGAATCAGATGGCTACACCTTC
NA,TRBJ1-5,TRBV27,NA,CASSPKDGFGPQHF,TGTGCCAGCAGTCCAAAGGACGGGTTTGGGCCCCAGCATTTT
NA,TRBJ1-1,TRBV28,NA,CASSFIHTEAFF,TGTGCCAGCAGTTTCATACACACTGAAGCTTTCTTT
NA,TRBJ1-2,TRBV11-2,NA,CASSFWSQGNYGYTF,TGTGCCAGCAGCTTTTGGTCACAGGGTAACTATGGCTACACCTTC
TRBD1,TRBJ1-4,TRBV2,NA,CASRTRDSTNEKLFF,TGTGCCAGCAGGACCCGGGACAGTACTAATGAAAAACTGTTTTTT
NA,TRBJ2-7,TRBV27,NA,CASSLAPSYEQYF,TGTGCCAGCAGTCTCGCTCCCTCCTACGAGCAGTACTTC